The 19 T cell receptor beta chains given below trace back to one sample, sequenced in a study of shared clonotypes between healthy human individuals. Sequencing was performed with immunoSEQ multiplex PCR; in TCRdb, only in-frame clones are kept and a portion is missing. This sample has roughly 1.5 million clones, with 98% found just once. Sequencing was carried out using naive CD4+ T cells sorted from blood. Subset noted: CD45RA+ positively selected. These receptors came from a man aged 25 to 40 in good health.

The V call is TRBV11-3, the J call TRBJ1-1; a possible D gene is TRBD1 (5 bases). V was trimmed by 3 bases and J by 1 base, leaving 15 bases between them. CDR1 is SGHNT and CDR2 is YENEEA in the germline V gene. CDR3 size: 16 residues. This chain's CDR3 is CASSFQGSGRNTEAFF. CDR3 in DNA: TGTGCCAGCAGCTTTCAGGGCAGCGGAAGGAACACTGAAGCTTTCTTT.

This rearrangement joins TRBV11-2 to TRBJ2-7, with 8 bases that match TRBD1. Trimming cost V 7 bases and J 0 bases; bases outside gene matches: 14. The CDR3 is made up of 17 amino acids. Germline CDR1 is SGHAT and CDR2 is FQNNGV. CDR3 residues: CASNLGQVGRPSYEQYF. CDR3 in DNA: TGTGCCAGCAACCTGGGACAGGTTGGGAGACCCTCCTACGAGCAGTACTTC.

The chain is built from TRBV11-3 and TRBJ2-5; TRBD1 matches 9 bases. The CDR3 runs 16 residues. V lost 1 base, J lost 4 bases, and 7 bases stayed unmatched. Germline-derived CDR1 and CDR2 are SGHNT and YENEEA. CDR3 DNA sequence: TGTGCCAGCAGCTTAGGTGGGGACAGGGATTCAGAGACCCAGTACTTC. As protein: CASSLGGDRDSETQYF.

The gene calls are TRBV7-3 and TRBJ2-7, with 10 bases lining up with TRBD2. CDR3 length: 15 amino acids. The trim removed 3 bases at V and 7 bases at J, leaving 9 bases unmatched. Germline assignment: CDR1 SGHTA and CDR2 FQGTGA. The CDR3 loop reads CASSFLASGREEQYF. CDR3 DNA: TGTGCCAGCAGCTTTTTGGCTAGCGGGAGAGAAGAGCAGTACTTC.

The V and J genes are TRBV4-1 and TRBJ1-1; the D is unclear. In germline, CDR1 is MGHRA, CDR2 YSYEKL. This CDR3 comprises 15 residues. Trimming left V 1 base short and J 4 bases short, with 13 bases between. CDR3 protein: CASSQVGGRITEAFF. CDR3 in DNA: TGCGCCAGCAGCCAAGTTGGCGGCAGGATCACTGAAGCTTTCTTT.

This chain uses TRBV7-6 with TRBJ2-3, with a weak D call TRBD2 (5 bases). Looked up from germline, CDR1 is SGHVS and CDR2 is FNYEAQ. The V and J ends lost 5 bases and 0 bases respectively, with 18 bases between them. The CDR3 spans 17 residues. The CDR3 region has the DNA TGTGCCAGCAGCGCTAGCCTGGGTAGCAGAAGCACAGATACGCAGTATTTT. Translation: CASSASLGSRSTDTQYF. The complete variable domain, with remaining parts taken from reference TRBV7-6 and TRBJ2-3, reads GAGVSQSPRYKVTKRGQDVALRCDPISGHVSLYWYRQALGQGPEFLTYFNYEAQQDKSGLPNDRFSAERPEGSISTLTIQRTEQRDSAMYRCASSASLGSRSTDTQYFGPGTRLTVL.

CDR3 amino acids: CASSPREGPYEQYF. In DNA form, the CDR3 reads TGTGCCAGCTCACCCCGGGAGGGACCCTACGAGCAGTACTTC. This sequence joins TRBV18 and TRBJ2-7; 8 nucleotides line up with TRBD2. This CDR3 is 14 amino acids long. Germline assignment: CDR1 KGHSH and CDR2 LQKENI. V lost 3 bases, J lost 2 bases, and 3 bases stayed unmatched.

The J gene is TRBJ2-5, the V gene TRBV30; no clear D. V lost 1 base, J lost 4 bases, and 4 bases lay in between. The CDR3 loop spans 11 amino acids. Germline loops: CDR1 GTSNPN, CDR2 SVGIG (reference sequence). CDR3 region: CAWSAGETQYF. In nucleotides, the CDR3 is TGTGCCTGGAGTGCAGGAGAGACCCAGTACTTC. The variable domain in full, with the rest retrieved from reference TRBV30 and TRBJ2-5, is SQTIHQWPATLVQPVGSPLSLECTVEGTSNPNLYWYRQAAGRGLQLLFYSVGIGQISSEVPQNLSASRPQDRQFILSSKKLLLSDSGFYLCAWSAGETQYFGPGTRLLVL.

The chain combines TRBV6-5 with TRBJ1-2; a weak D match, TRBD1 (6 bases). CDR1 MNHEY and CDR2 SVGAGI come from the germline V gene. V lost 7 bases and J lost 8, with 11 bases in between. The length of the CDR3 is 11 residues. For the CDR3, the DNA is TGTGCCAGCAAACAGGGTTTGGGCTACACCTTC. Its protein product is CASKQGLGYTF.

This sequence joins TRBV5-6 and TRBJ2-2; D gene ambiguous. The germline V gene encodes CDR1 SGHDT and CDR2 YYEEEE. CDR3 size: 16 residues. Trimming took 0 bases from V and 1 from J, leaving 10 bases between them. The CDR3 loop reads CASSLATPLNTGELFF. CDR3 nucleotide sequence: TGTGCCAGCAGCTTGGCCACGCCACTGAACACCGGGGAGCTGTTTTTT.

V is TRBV19 and J is TRBJ2-7; TRBD1 agrees at 8 bases. CDR1 is LNHDA, CDR2 SQIVND, per germline (reference sequence). The V and J ends lost 6 bases and 0 bases, in that order; junction bases with no gene match: 10. This CDR3 is 16 amino acids long. The CDR3 spells CASRRTGKGSSYEQYF. In DNA, the CDR3 is TGTGCCAGTAGAAGGACAGGGAAGGGAAGCTCCTACGAGCAGTACTTC.

The V call is TRBV6-5, the J call TRBJ1-2, with 7 bases that match TRBD1. The germline V gene has CDR1 MNHEY and CDR2 SVGAGI. Unmatched junction bases numbered 4, after V lost 5 bases and J lost 7 bases. The CDR3 runs to 12 residues. The CDR3: CASSPDRAGYTF. The CDR3 DNA is TGTGCCAGCAGTCCCGACAGGGCTGGCTACACCTTC.

The rearrangement links TRBV5-1 to TRBJ2-2, with a possible D match to TRBD2 (6 bases). This CDR3 region has 14 residues. The V gene lost 5 bases and the J gene lost 6 bases, with 14 bases spanning the gap. Germline-derived CDR1 and CDR2 are SGHRS and YFSETQ. The CDR3 reads CASSYVWGAGELFF. The CDR3 DNA reads as TGCGCCAGCAGTTATGTGTGGGGGGCCGGGGAGCTGTTTTTT.

The V gene is TRBV28, the J gene TRBJ1-2; 11 nucleotides agree with TRBD1. Germline V CDR1 and CDR2: MDHEN, SYDVKM. This CDR3 is 14 amino acids long. The J segment lost 7 bases and the V segment lost 4 bases, leaving 5 bases of the junction unmatched. The CDR3 DNA is TGTGCCAGCAGTTATCGGACAGGGGGCTCTGGCTACACCTTC. This sequence encodes CASSYRTGGSGYTF.

The chain links TRBV5-6 to TRBJ1-3; 9 nucleotides agree with TRBD1. Per germline, CDR1 SGHDT and CDR2 YYEEEE. The CDR3 is 17 amino acids. Trimming took 3 bases from V and 0 from J; bases not matched to a gene: 7. The CDR3 loop is CASSSLRTGASGNTIYF. Here the CDR3 DNA reads TGTGCCAGCAGCTCGCTCCGGACAGGGGCCTCTGGAAACACCATATATTTT.

V is TRBV5-4 and J is TRBJ1-2, with TRBD1 as a possible D gene (6 bases). Germline values: CDR1 SGHNT, CDR2 YYREEE (reference sequence). The CDR3 is 15 residues long. The V end was cut by 4 bases, the J end by 3 bases, with 16 bases between. The chain's CDR3 is CASSRSGGTYYGYTF. The CDR3, as DNA: TGTGCCAGCAGCCGCTCTGGGGGGACATACTATGGCTACACCTTC.

CDR3 sequence reads: CASSSYRGRLAKNTDTQYF. DNA for the CDR3: TGTGCCAGCAGCTCGTACAGGGGGAGACTAGCGAAAAACACAGATACGCAGTATTTT. The genes are TRBV5-6 and TRBJ2-3; D may be TRBD1 or TRBD2 (8 bases each). The CDR3 has 19 amino acids. Germline assignment: CDR1 SGHDT and CDR2 YYEEEE. Trimming took 3 bases from V and 2 from J, leaving 25 bases between them.

The chain has TRBV7-9 and TRBJ2-1; D is possibly TRBD2 (6 bases). This CDR3 comprises 15 residues. Germline V gene data show CDR1 as SEHNR and CDR2 as FQNEAQ (reference sequence). V dropped 1 base and J dropped 0 bases, with 7 bases sitting between them. The CDR3 nucleotides read TGTGCCAGCAGCTTAGAGCGGGCCTCCTACAATGAGCAGTTCTTC. This sequence encodes CASSLERASYNEQFF.

J is TRBJ2-7 and V is TRBV5-1; TRBD1 matches at 11 bases. V was clipped by 4 bases and J by 4 bases; unmatched bases: 16. This CDR3 is 18 amino acids long. Germline lookup yields CDR1 SGHRS and CDR2 YFSETQ. CDR3 in amino acids: CASSLQRRTGGNPYEQYF. CDR3 nucleotide sequence: TGCGCCAGCAGCCTACAACGGAGGACAGGGGGCAACCCTTACGAGCAGTACTTC.